The next 13 T cell receptor beta chains were all read from a single sample in a study of CD8 T cells in Susac syndrome. Random hexamers primed reverse transcription of about 0.5 to 1 ug RNA. TCRdb re-called the immunoSEQ multiplex PCR reads through MiXCR, storing one row per CDR3 protein. The data show about 180,000 distinct CDR3 sequences, around 94% seen once. Sequenced material: CD4+ T cells from PBMCs. These receptors all stem from a human donor with Susac syndrome.

This clonotype was seen only once. CDR3 sequence: CASSSGTATEAFF. In DNA, the CDR3 is TGTGCCAGCAGTTCGGGGACAGCCACTGAAGCTTTCTTT. The chain links TRBV2 to TRBJ1-1; the match to TRBD1 covers 7 bases. Germline CDR1 and CDR2: SNHLY and FYNNEI. This CDR3 has 13 residues. Unmatched junction bases numbered 4, after V lost 5 bases and J lost 4 bases.

This chain uses TRBV14 with TRBJ2-3; D remains unclear. The CDR3 is 14 residues long. V was pared by 3 bases and J by 0 bases, with 7 bases between. CDR1 is SGHDN, CDR2 FVKESK, per germline. CDR3: CASSHFVSTDTQYF. CDR3 bases: TGTGCCAGCAGCCACTTCGTTAGCACAGATACGCAGTATTTT.

The chain uses TRBV3-1 and TRBJ2-2; D call uncertain. V was trimmed by 4 bases and J by 1 base, leaving 1 base between them. Germline-derived CDR1 and CDR2 are LGHDT and YNNKEL (reference sequence). This CDR3 contains 12 residues. Here the CDR3 DNA reads TGTGCCAGCAGCCGGAACACCGGGGAGCTGTTTTTT. Amino acid sequence: CASSRNTGELFF.

The V and J genes are TRBV3-1 and TRBJ2-3, with 8 positions matching TRBD2. The CDR3 runs 14 residues. Losses at the gene ends were 4 bases for V and 5 bases for J; bases not matched to a gene: 5. CDR1 is LGHDT, CDR2 YNNKEL, per germline (reference sequence). DNA of the CDR3: TGTGCCAGCAGCCCAGGACTAGCTGAAGATACGCAGTATTTT. Residues: CASSPGLAEDTQYF.

The J gene is TRBJ2-1, the V gene TRBV5-5; D not certain. Germline V gives CDR1 SGHKS, CDR2 YYEKEE (reference sequence). V gave up 0 bases and J gave up 0 bases, with 7 bases separating them. This CDR3 has 15 amino acids. CDR3 DNA sequence: TGTGCCAGCAGCTTGGGCAGGAGCTCCTACAATGAGCAGTTCTTC. Translating gives CASSLGRSSYNEQFF.

This clonotype was observed a few times. The rearrangement joins TRBV5-6 to TRBJ1-6, with D unresolved. Germline CDR1 is SGHDT and CDR2 is YYEEEE. This CDR3 is built from 14 residues. Trimming cost V 1 base and J 2 bases, with 4 bases left between them. The CDR3 reads CASSLTAYNSPLHF. DNA for the CDR3: TGTGCCAGCAGCTTGACAGCCTATAATTCACCCCTCCACTTT.

The chain joins TRBV2 to TRBJ2-2, with 8 positions matching TRBD2. Germline CDR1 and CDR2: SNHLY and FYNNEI. The CDR3 totals 14 residues. Trimming at V came to 10 bases and at J to 1 base, leaving 5 bases not matched to a gene. The CDR3 nucleotides read TGTGCCACACATAGCGGGGTGAACACCGGGGAGCTGTTTTTT. Amino acid sequence: CATHSGVNTGELFF.

V is TRBV12-3 or TRBV12-4 and J is TRBJ2-3; perhaps TRBD2 as D (5 bases). The CDR3 length is 13 residues. The V and J ends lost 6 bases and 3 bases respectively, with 10 bases between them. CDR3 in DNA: TGTGCCAGCAGGAGGGTCGATACAGATACGCAGTATTTT. Translation: CASRRVDTDTQYF.

The chain couples TRBV29-1 to TRBJ2-2; D not certain. The CDR3 consists of 13 residues. Looked up from germline, CDR1 is SQVTM and CDR2 is ANQGSEA. The V gene lost 4 bases and the J gene lost 4 bases, with 10 bases spanning the gap. This chain's CDR3 is CSVAVGGTGELFF. CDR3 DNA: TGCAGCGTTGCGGTGGGTGGCACCGGGGAGCTGTTTTTT.

The rearrangement uses TRBV5-4 and TRBJ2-1; 15 bases match TRBD2. Trimming took 4 bases from V and 8 from J; bases not matched to a gene: 7. There are 16 residues in the CDR3. The V gene's germline CDR1 is SGHNT and CDR2 YYREEE (reference sequence). The CDR3 region is CASSPGTSGGKDEQFF. The CDR3 region has the DNA TGTGCCAGCAGCCCCGGGACTAGCGGGGGGAAGGATGAGCAGTTCTTC.

This clonotype was detected once. This chain connects TRBV29-1 to TRBJ2-5; D might be TRBD1 (6 bases). The CDR3 sequence is 12 residues long. Germline CDR1 SQVTM, CDR2 ANQGSEA. Trimming took 4 bases from V and 4 from J, leaving 10 bases between them. In nucleotides, the CDR3 is TGCAGCGTTGTGGGCAGGGGAGAGACCCAGTACTTC. It codes for CSVVGRGETQYF.

The CDR3 nucleotides read TGTGCCACCAGCAGAACCATCCCAGGGGAGGGTCAGCCCCAGCATTTT. Protein sequence: CATSRTIPGEGQPQHF. V is TRBV15 and J is TRBJ1-5; a weak D match, TRBD1 (6 bases). The V gene lost 2 bases and the J gene lost 6 bases, with 17 bases spanning the gap. The CDR3 has 16 residues. From germline, CDR1 is LNHNV and CDR2 YYDKDF (reference sequence). The variable domain in full, with the rest retrieved from reference TRBV15 and TRBJ1-5, is DAMVIQNPRYQVTQFGKPVTLSCSQTLNHNVMYWYQQKSSQAPKLLFHYYDKDFNNEADTPDNFQSRRPNTSFCFLDIRSPGLGDTAMYLCATSRTIPGEGQPQHFGDGTRLSIL.

The chain joins TRBV12-3 or TRBV12-4 to TRBJ1-5, with D possibly being TRBD1 (5 bases). V was pared by 3 bases and J by 3 bases, with 9 bases between. The CDR3 is 14 amino acids. This chain's CDR3 is CASSLWGVNQPQHF. CDR3 nucleotide sequence: TGTGCCAGCAGTTTGTGGGGCGTCAATCAGCCCCAGCATTTT.